A single sample is the source of the 4 T cell receptor beta chains below, sequenced in a study of T-cell memory formation after mild COVID-19. One entry per CDR3 protein results from TCRdb running MiXCR on the 5' RACE reads. The sample has around 160,000 distinct CDR3 sequences; 11% are singletons. The sequenced material came from PBMCs or a T cell subset sorted from them (not recorded which). The receptors stem from a young man who had mild COVID-19 (a few samples of this study predate the infection). Cell type and time point are not known.

This clonotype was seen repeatedly, ten times or more. V is TRBV5-1 and J is TRBJ2-3; D unclear. Trimming removed 4 bases at V and 2 bases at J, with 5 bases between. This CDR3 spans 12 amino acids. Germline CDR1 and CDR2: SGHRS and YFSETQ. DNA for the CDR3: TGCGCCAGCAGCGTCGACACAGATACGCAGTATTTT. This encodes CASSVDTDTQYF.

Concerning this clonotype: The junction departs from germline at one end; a sequencing error may be responsible. The chain employs TRBV13 and TRBJ2-1, with 9 bases that match TRBD2. CDR1 is PRHDT and CDR2 is FYEKMQ in the germline V gene (reference sequence). CDR3 length equals 16 residues. CDR3 nucleotides: TGTGCCAGCAGCTTAGATCGTGCGGGGGGGCCGGGTGAGCAGTTATTC. Amino acid sequence: CASSLDRAGGPGEQLF.

This clonotype was counted a few times. The chain links TRBV4-2 to TRBJ1-2; 10 nucleotides match TRBD1. Germline V gene lookup returns CDR1 LGHNA and CDR2 YNFKEQ. This CDR3 comprises 15 residues. V shed 0 bases, J shed 6 bases, and the junction held 4 bases outside the gene matches. The CDR3 sequence: CASSQEGQGYNGYTF. The CDR3 DNA reads TGTGCCAGCAGCCAAGAGGGACAGGGGTATAATGGCTACACCTTC.

In this sample, this clonotype turned up a few times. V gene TRBV5-1 combines with J gene TRBJ2-5; D remains unclear. Deletions cut 0 bases from V and 10 bases from J, with 16 bases between. CDR3 length equals 14 residues. The germline V gene encodes CDR1 SGHRS and CDR2 YFSETQ. The CDR3 sequence is CASSLVPVPRDQYF. CDR3 bases: TGCGCCAGCAGCTTGGTACCCGTCCCAAGGGACCAGTACTTC. Based on the CDR3 plus reference TRBV5-1 and TRBJ2-5, the full variable domain is KAGVTQTPRYLIKTRGQQVTLSCSPISGHRSVSWYQQTPGQGLQFLFEYFSETQRNKGNFPGRFSGRQFSNSRSEMNVSTLELGDSALYLCASSLVPVPRDQYFGPGTRLLVL.